The TCR beta chain described here comes from a study of blood T cells in healthy people across ages. The germline gives CDR1 SGHKS, CDR2 YYEKEE (reference sequence). CDR3 length equals 17 residues. V was pared by 3 bases and J by 6 bases, with 11 bases of the junction left unmatched. The authors ran a second PCR of 7 to 11 cycles using a sample-barcoded 5' primer and a J-beta primer mix. TCRdb recomputed calls from the 5' RACE reads with MiXCR, one row per CDR3 protein. Here the sample spans some 940,000 distinct CDR3 sequences, almost 30% being singletons. This sample was also put to use in a study of T cells of mothers and their children. As that study records: Once extracted, all RNA went into cDNA synthesis at about 1.5 ug per 15 ul. The yield was over 9 million TCR beta CDR3 reads from each mother and a few million from each child.

The chain is built from TRBV5-5 and TRBJ2-1; TRBD1 aligns across 11 bases. Sequenced: blood. This clonotype originated in a woman aged 40 to 50 in good health. CDR3 residues: CASSSGQGGSVGNEQFF. DNA of the CDR3: TGTGCCAGCAGCTCGGGACAGGGGGGTAGCGTCGGCAATGAGCAGTTCTTC.